In its sample, the clone carrying this T cell receptor (beta chain) was seen many times. The sample is drawn from a study of neurological immune-mediated disorders. The CDR3 runs to 13 residues. Trimming stripped 6 bases from V and 3 bases from J, with 10 bases between. MiXCR, applied by TCRdb to the 5' RACE reads, yields one record per CDR3 protein. This table holds roughly 80,000 distinct CDR3 sequences, roughly 9% found once. The chain recombines TRBV12-3 or TRBV12-4 with TRBJ2-3; D gene uncertain. This receptor was obtained from a man over 45 in good health. The material sequenced was PBMCs. In nucleotides, the CDR3 is TGTGCCAGCAGGGCTCCGGTGACAGATACGCAGTATTTT. It specifies CASRAPVTDTQYF.